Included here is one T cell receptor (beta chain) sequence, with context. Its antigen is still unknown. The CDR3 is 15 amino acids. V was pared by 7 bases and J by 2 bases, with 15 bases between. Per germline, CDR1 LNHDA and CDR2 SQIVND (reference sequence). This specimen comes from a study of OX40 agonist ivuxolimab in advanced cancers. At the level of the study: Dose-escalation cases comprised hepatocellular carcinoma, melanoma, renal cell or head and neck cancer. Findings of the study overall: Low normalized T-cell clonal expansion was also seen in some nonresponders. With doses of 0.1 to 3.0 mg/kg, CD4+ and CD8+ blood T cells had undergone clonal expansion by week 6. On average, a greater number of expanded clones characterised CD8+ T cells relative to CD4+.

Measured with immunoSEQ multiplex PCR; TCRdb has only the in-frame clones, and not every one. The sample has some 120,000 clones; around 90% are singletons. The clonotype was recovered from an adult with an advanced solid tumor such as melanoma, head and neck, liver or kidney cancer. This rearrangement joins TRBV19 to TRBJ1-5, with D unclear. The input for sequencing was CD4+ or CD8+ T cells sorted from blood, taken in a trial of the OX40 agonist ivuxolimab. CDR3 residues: CASIPTGNGNQPQHF. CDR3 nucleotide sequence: TGTGCCAGTATCCCCACGGGTAATGGCAATCAGCCCCAGCATTTT.